These 17 T cell receptor beta chains originate from one sample sequenced in a study of OX40 agonist ivuxolimab in advanced cancers. TCRdb's table, derived via immunoSEQ multiplex PCR, lists solely in-frame clones and lacks some. Of 15,000 to 20,000 clones in the sample, 80% to 90% were seen once. Sequencing used CD4+ or CD8+ T cells sorted from blood, obtained in a trial of the OX40 agonist ivuxolimab. Receptors originate from an adult with an advanced solid tumor such as melanoma, head and neck, liver or kidney cancer.

In its sample, this clone was seen a few times. The chain recombines TRBV9 with TRBJ2-5, with 15 bases that match TRBD2. V lost 3 bases, J lost 5 bases, and 2 bases stayed unmatched. The length of the CDR3 is 15 residues. Germline V gene sequence: CDR1 SGDLS, CDR2 YYNGEE. CDR3 protein: CASSGTSGRGETQYF. DNA for the CDR3: TGTGCCAGCAGCGGGACTAGCGGGAGGGGTGAGACCCAGTACTTC.

J is TRBJ2-1 and V is TRBV9; 11 bases are shared with TRBD2. The ends lost 3 bases at V and 6 bases at J; junction bases unmatched: 8. This CDR3 spans 16 amino acids. Per the germline V gene, CDR1 is SGDLS and CDR2 is YYNGEE. For the CDR3, the DNA is TGTGCCAGCAGCGAAACCCTAGCGGGAGGTCGCAATGAGCAGTTCTTC. Residues: CASSETLAGGRNEQFF.

This clone was detected only once. The rearrangement joins TRBV6-5 to TRBJ2-1, with 10 bases fitting TRBD1. V shed 11 bases, J shed 6 bases, and the junction held 7 bases outside the gene matches. The CDR3 spans 13 residues. Germline CDR1 is MNHEY and CDR2 is SVGAGI. The CDR3 nucleotides read TGTGCCTCCGGGAGGACAGGGGGCAATGAGCAGTTCTTC. Amino acids: CASGRTGGNEQFF.

The chain combines TRBV7-8 with TRBJ2-1, with D uncertain. The V end lost 1 base, the J end lost 8 bases, and 12 bases lay between the germline ends. This CDR3 is 14 amino acids long. From germline, CDR1 is SGHVS and CDR2 FQNEAQ. CDR3 residues: CASSLVARIHEQFF. The CDR3 DNA sequence: TGTGCCAGCAGCTTAGTGGCTAGAATCCATGAGCAGTTCTTC.

V is TRBV2 and J is TRBJ2-6; D is ambiguous. Per germline, CDR1 SNHLY and CDR2 FYNNEI. This CDR3 spans 16 amino acids. Trimming left V 7 bases short and J 4 bases short, with 17 bases between. In DNA, the CDR3 is TGTGCCAGCACGGGCAGCCACCCTCCCGGGGCCAACGTCCTGACTTTC. It is translated as CASTGSHPPGANVLTF.

This clone is deemed medium-sized (0.01 to 0.1%). V usage is TRBV28 and J usage is TRBJ2-7, with D unclear. This CDR3 comprises 14 residues. The germline CDR1 and CDR2 sequences are MDHEN and SYDVKM. Trimming pared 3 bases from V and 3 bases from J, leaving 12 bases between. CDR3 amino acids: CASSFAVSSYEQYF. In DNA form, the CDR3 reads TGTGCCAGCAGTTTCGCAGTTTCGAGCTACGAGCAGTACTTC.

The chain combines TRBV4-2 with TRBJ2-3, with 10 bases that match TRBD2. V shed 4 bases, J shed 3 bases, and the junction held 7 bases outside the gene matches. The CDR3 spans 16 residues. Germline V gene sequence: CDR1 LGHNA, CDR2 YNFKEQ. The CDR3 DNA is TGTGCCAGCAGCCGGGTAGCGGGAGGAAGGACAGATACGCAGTATTTT. Its protein product is CASSRVAGGRTDTQYF.

The chain couples TRBV9 to TRBJ2-1; D possibly matches TRBD1 or TRBD2 (6 bases each). V dropped 3 bases and J dropped 5 bases, with 12 bases sitting between them. Germline V gene sequence: CDR1 SGDLS, CDR2 YYNGEE. The length of the CDR3 is 14 residues. The CDR3 nucleotides read TGTGCCAGCAGCGAGGGGGACTCGAACAATGAGCAGTTCTTC. Protein sequence: CASSEGDSNNEQFF.

The V call is TRBV6-4, the J call TRBJ2-1; the D gene is possibly TRBD2 (6 bases). Germline-derived CDR1 and CDR2 are MRHNA and SNTAGT. The CDR3 is 14 residues long. V was clipped by 4 bases and J by 4 bases, with 11 bases between them. In DNA, the CDR3 is TGTGCCAGCAGTGCATTAGCGGAGTACAATGAGCAGTTCTTC. Amino acid sequence: CASSALAEYNEQFF.

The chain has TRBV25-1 and TRBJ2-7; D is unresolved. V was clipped by 6 bases and J by 0 bases, with 0 bases between them. The CDR3 is made up of 10 amino acids. Germline CDR1 MGHDK, CDR2 SYGVNS. The DNA of the CDR3 is TGTGCCAGCAGCTCCTACGAGCAGTACTTC. Translation: CASSSYEQYF.

This clone was found once. This chain connects TRBV14 to TRBJ1-2, with no clear D. CDR1 is SGHDN and CDR2 is FVKESK in the germline V gene. Trimming removed 1 base from V and 6 bases from J, with 18 bases in between. The CDR3 has 16 residues. The CDR3 nucleotides read TGTGCCAGCAGCCAAGTGGACCGATACTTAGTGGATGGCTACACCTTC. Protein sequence: CASSQVDRYLVDGYTF.

This chain joins TRBV9 and TRBJ2-2; D is perhaps TRBD1 or TRBD2 (5 bases each). There are 14 residues in the CDR3. Per the germline V gene, CDR1 is SGDLS and CDR2 is YYNGEE. V was shortened by 3 bases and J by 4 bases, with 10 bases between the two germline ends. CDR3 sequence (DNA): TGTGCCAGCAGCGCCGGGACGAGCACCGGGGAGCTGTTTTTT. Encoded protein: CASSAGTSTGELFF.

This clone was seen more than once but under ten times. This chain links TRBV11-2 with TRBJ2-1; the D call may be TRBD1 or TRBD2 (5 bases each). Trimming removed 1 base at V and 9 bases at J, with 7 bases between. The germline V gene has CDR1 SGHAT and CDR2 FQNNGV. This CDR3 has 12 residues. The CDR3: CASSLGGIEQFF. The CDR3 bases are TGTGCCAGCAGCTTAGGGGGGATTGAGCAGTTCTTC.

The CDR3 nucleotides read TGTGCCAGCAGCTTAACTACAGGTCTCGTCAATCAGCCCCAGCATTTT. This gives the protein CASSLTTGLVNQPQHF. The chain links TRBV7-9 to TRBJ1-5; the D gene is possibly TRBD1 (5 bases). Germline assignment: CDR1 SEHNR and CDR2 FQNEAQ (reference sequence). CDR3 size: 16 residues. Trimming removed 2 bases at V and 3 bases at J, with 14 bases between.

The J gene is TRBJ1-2, the V gene TRBV10-3; D perhaps matches TRBD1 (5 bases). Per the germline V gene, CDR1 is ENHRY and CDR2 is SYGVKD. This CDR3 comprises 13 residues. V lost 0 bases to trimming and J lost 6 bases, with 8 bases between them. DNA for the CDR3: TGTGCCATCAGTGAGTCGGGGACGGATGGCTACACCTTC. It is translated as CAISESGTDGYTF.

The V gene is TRBV5-5, the J gene TRBJ1-5, with 7 bases that match TRBD1. The CDR3 contains 13 residues. With V trimmed by 2 bases and J by 6 bases, 2 bases remained unmatched. Germline CDR1 is SGHKS and CDR2 is YYEKEE (reference sequence). CDR3 protein: CASSLAGGQPQHF. CDR3 coding DNA: TGTGCCAGCAGCTTAGCAGGGGGTCAGCCCCAGCATTTT.

J is TRBJ1-3 and V is TRBV7-3; 7 bases line up with TRBD1. Germline loops: CDR1 SGHTA, CDR2 FQGTGA. The ends lost 7 bases at V and 2 bases at J; junction bases unmatched: 11. This CDR3 region has 16 residues. CDR3 residues: CASITGEGAPGNTIYF. CDR3 nucleotides: TGTGCCAGCATCACCGGGGAGGGGGCCCCTGGAAACACCATATATTTT.